This T cell receptor beta chain emerged from a study of blood T cell repertoires in COVID-19. Enrollees, about 18 to 90 years old, lived in 20 to 25 US areas. The CDR3 contains 15 residues. After removal of 7 bases from V and 2 bases from J, the junction contained 4 bases not matched to a gene. Germline-derived CDR1 and CDR2 are MNHEY and SMNVEV (reference sequence). TCRdb's table, derived via immunoSEQ multiplex PCR, lists solely in-frame clones and lacks some. Of 50,000 to 65,000 clones listed, around 66% are singletons. The receptor comes from a woman aged 55-69 years who had been exposed to COVID-19. Sequencing input: PBMCs or T cells enriched from blood (not recorded which). The chain joins TRBV27 to TRBJ2-1, with TRBD2 matching 11 bases. CDR3 sequence: CASTFSGGAYNEQFF. The DNA for the CDR3 is TGTGCCAGCACCTTTAGCGGGGGGGCCTACAATGAGCAGTTCTTC.